The entry below gives a single T cell receptor beta chain sequence along with its context. No antigen is known for it. All of the isolated RNA was reverse transcribed, so expressed TCRB transcripts were sequenced. Generated by immunoSEQ multiplex PCR, the TCRdb table keeps only in-frame clones and is missing some. The sample has hundreds of thousands of clones, around 12% seen once. Markers CD45RO/CCR7/CD25/CD127/CD95/CD27 served to sort CD4+ naive, central memory, regulatory and stem cell-like memory cells. These data are taken from a study of beta chain features in type 1 diabetes. Study as a whole: Patients looked much like healthy donors when it came to age, gender and cell yields. Study-wide results and caveats: Patients with Type 1 diabetes showed moderately but significantly shorter TCRB CDR3s in all four CD4+ subsets. Compared with healthy donors, patients appeared to share more similar naive, central memory and regulatory TCRB repertoires.

The CDR3 is made up of 12 amino acids. Germline CDR1 SGHAT, CDR2 FQNNGV. The V and J ends lost 6 bases and 7 bases respectively, with 9 bases between them. This receptor was identified in a man younger than 35 in good health. The chain employs TRBV11-2 and TRBJ2-2, with D unclear. The specimen sequenced was naive CD4+ T cells from blood. CDR3 residues: CASSPGVGELFF. CDR3 sequence (DNA): TGTGCCAGCAGTCCAGGTGTCGGGGAGCTGTTTTTT.